The 14 T cell receptor beta chains presented below share a single source sample, sequenced in a study of OX40 agonist ivuxolimab in advanced cancers. Some clones are missing from TCRdb's copy, which holds only in-frame ones; the method was immunoSEQ multiplex PCR. The table has tens of thousands of clones, roughly 87% seen once. The sample was CD4+ or CD8+ T cells sorted from blood, taken in a trial of the OX40 agonist ivuxolimab. These receptors were collected from an adult with an advanced solid tumor such as melanoma, head and neck, liver or kidney cancer.

The genes are TRBV29-1 and TRBJ2-7; D unclear. V lost 0 bases and J lost 4, with 16 bases in between. This CDR3 has 15 amino acids. CDR1 and CDR2 (germline): SQVTM, ANQGSEA. The DNA of the CDR3 is TGCAGCGTTGAAGATCCGAAAGGACCCTTATACGAGCAGTACTTC. Its translation is CSVEDPKGPLYEQYF.

The chain links TRBV4-3 to TRBJ2-7; 13 bases fit TRBD2. Germline loops: CDR1 LGHNA, CDR2 YSLEER. This CDR3 spans 14 amino acids. Trimming removed 8 bases from V and 5 bases from J; junction bases left unmatched: 6. The CDR3 reads CASQGLAGTHEQYF. DNA for the CDR3: TGCGCCAGCCAGGGACTAGCGGGAACCCACGAGCAGTACTTC.

This clone is a singleton in its sample. The V and J genes are TRBV7-9 and TRBJ2-7; unclear D gene. Germline loops: CDR1 SEHNR, CDR2 FQNEAQ (reference sequence). This CDR3 is built from 12 residues. V lost 5 bases and J lost 2, with 7 bases in between. The CDR3 reads CASSDNTYEQYF. In DNA, the CDR3 is TGTGCCAGCAGCGATAATACCTACGAGCAGTACTTC.

The chain has TRBV4-1 and TRBJ1-1; D is ambiguous. V lost 0 bases and J lost 1, with 9 bases in between. Germline V gene lookup returns CDR1 MGHRA and CDR2 YSYEKL. The CDR3 contains 15 residues. The CDR3 loop is CASSQDPRGNTEAFF. The CDR3 DNA reads as TGCGCCAGCAGCCAAGACCCTCGGGGGAACACTGAAGCTTTCTTT.

The chain joins TRBV29-1 to TRBJ2-7, with 13 bases matching TRBD2. Per germline, CDR1 SQVTM and CDR2 ANQGSEA. Germline trimming cut 3 bases from V and 6 bases from J; bases unmatched to any gene: 5. This CDR3 is 14 amino acids long. Here the CDR3 reads CSVDGLAGVREQYF. For the CDR3, the DNA is TGCAGCGTTGACGGACTAGCGGGAGTTCGCGAGCAGTACTTC.

In this sample, this clone turned up a few times. The chain has TRBV11-3 and TRBJ1-1; D is ambiguous. The CDR3 has 13 amino acids. CDR1 is SGHNT and CDR2 is YENEEA in the germline V gene. V was cut by 4 bases and J by 5 bases, with 11 bases left in between. The CDR3 is CASSSPPSTEAFF. The CDR3 bases are TGTGCCAGCAGCTCGCCGCCGAGTACTGAAGCTTTCTTT.

V and J are TRBV6-6 and TRBJ2-7; tentatively, D is TRBD1 or TRBD2 (5 bases each). V was trimmed by 0 bases and J by 0 bases, leaving 9 bases between them. CDR1 is MNHNY and CDR2 is SVGAGI in the germline V gene (reference sequence). This CDR3 comprises 15 residues. The CDR3 sequence: CASSYSVGGSYEQYF. CDR3 DNA: TGTGCCAGCAGTTACTCGGTTGGGGGCTCCTACGAGCAGTACTTC.

The CDR3 coding sequence is TGTGCCAGCAGTTACGGGACAGGGGGTTCTGGAAACACCATATATTTT. It encodes CASSYGTGGSGNTIYF. The chain has TRBV6-6 and TRBJ1-3, with 11 positions matching TRBD1. V was pared by 2 bases and J by 1 base, with 1 base of the junction left unmatched. The CDR3 is 16 residues long. In germline, CDR1 is MNHNY, CDR2 SVGAGI (reference sequence).

This chain joins TRBV11-2 and TRBJ1-5; tentatively, D is TRBD1 (5 bases). CDR3 size: 14 residues. Germline assignment: CDR1 SGHAT and CDR2 FQNNGV. Trimming removed 5 bases from V and 0 bases from J, with 8 bases in between. The CDR3 DNA follows: TGTGCCAGCAGCCGACAGCCTAGCAATCAGCCCCAGCATTTT. This gives the protein CASSRQPSNQPQHF.

Here the CDR3 DNA reads TGTGCCAGCAGTCTTCAATGGCGACAGGAGGGCGGGGAGCTGTTTTTT. Protein sequence: CASSLQWRQEGGELFF. The V gene is TRBV7-6, the J gene TRBJ2-2; perhaps D is TRBD1 or TRBD2 (6 bases each). CDR1 is SGHVS, CDR2 FNYEAQ, per germline. CDR3 length equals 16 residues. Trimming left V 6 bases short and J 7 bases short, with 21 bases between.

The gene calls are TRBV10-1 and TRBJ2-5; TRBD1 aligns across 7 bases. The CDR3 has 14 amino acids. Trimming cost V 2 bases and J 3 bases; bases outside gene matches: 3. Germline assignment: CDR1 WNHNN and CDR2 SYGVQD (reference sequence). This chain's CDR3 is CASSEPGTEETQYF. CDR3 coding DNA: TGCGCCAGCAGTGAGCCCGGGACAGAAGAGACCCAGTACTTC.

This chain joins TRBV28 and TRBJ2-2, with 8 nucleotides matching TRBD1. This CDR3 is 14 amino acids long. Germline V lookup: CDR1 MDHEN, CDR2 SYDVKM. V gave up 3 bases and J gave up 4 bases; unmatched junction bases: 1. The CDR3: CASSFTGGTGELFF. DNA of the CDR3: TGTGCCAGCAGTTTCACAGGGGGCACCGGGGAGCTGTTTTTT.

This sequence joins TRBV28 and TRBJ2-1, with TRBD2 identical over 8 bases. CDR1 and CDR2 from the germline V gene are MDHEN and SYDVKM. Losses at the gene ends were 0 bases for V and 7 bases for J; bases not matched to a gene: 5. There are 15 residues in the CDR3. This chain's CDR3 is CASSLWARGGNEQFF. The CDR3 DNA is TGTGCCAGCAGTTTATGGGCTCGGGGGGGTAATGAGCAGTTCTTC.

V and J are TRBV28 and TRBJ2-7; 11 nucleotides agree with TRBD2. Trimming at V came to 6 bases and at J to 7 bases, leaving 5 bases not matched to a gene. The CDR3 has 13 residues. Germline V gives CDR1 MDHEN, CDR2 SYDVKM. In nucleotides, the CDR3 is TGTGCCAGCAGCCTCCTAGCGGGAGGAGAGCAGTACTTC. Amino acids: CASSLLAGGEQYF.